This T cell receptor beta chain was captured in a study of CD8 T cells in acute hepatitis C reinfection. Study results and limitations: Diversity was high, without significant differences between resolver and chronic groups. Chronically infected subjects had no follow-up NS3-1073 repertoires. TRBV04 and TRBV06 were preferentially used in all groups, not explained by naive pool overrepresentation. Regardless of outcome, 10 to 15 public clonotypes appeared, one using V04-02/J02-02.

This CDR3 contains 15 residues. Germline V CDR1 and CDR2: SNHLY, FYNNEI. V lost 6 bases, J lost 0 bases, and 7 bases stayed unmatched. Time point meaning: naive CD8 control sorted from an acute-time-point sample. Remarks on this clone: What it binds is not known.

The data were produced by immunoSEQ multiplex PCR, yet TCRdb's version contains in-frame clones alone and is incomplete. The sample includes approximately 41,000 clones, about 86% of them seen just once. The chain combines TRBV2 with TRBJ2-7, with TRBD1 identical over 8 bases. The clonotype originates from a man aged 25 to 40 with chronic hepatitis C. Sequenced sample: naive CD8+ T cells from PBMCs. The CDR3 DNA is TGTGCCAGCAGCTCGGGGACAGGAAGCTCCTACGAGCAGTACTTC. Protein sequence: CASSSGTGSSYEQYF.